Detailed here is one TCR beta chain. These data are taken from a study of blood T cell repertoires in COVID-19. Study summary: There were acute and convalescent COVID-19 samples, and they came from the United States, Italy and Spain. PBMCs, B-cell-depleted T cells, or T cells were the source of the cDNA or gDNA that made up the material.

CDR1 SGHNT and CDR2 YYREEE come from the germline V gene (reference sequence). V trimming: 5 bases; J trimming: 8 bases; junction bases outside the gene matches: 8. This CDR3 region has 15 residues. As processed by the authors: Amplified reference gene primers provided the basis for estimating nucleated cell counts. Clones were read by immunoSEQ multiplex PCR, and TCRdb kept only the in-frame ones, dropping some. The V and J calls and clone size were taken over from that table, and D and trimming were inferred from the DNA. The data contain about 210,000 clones, around nine tenths of them seen just once; the ten biggest clones take up 3% to 3.5%.

This TCR was recovered from a man aged 55 to 70 with acute or convalescent COVID-19. The sample comprised peripheral blood. The V and J genes are TRBV5-4 and TRBJ2-2, with 11 bases matching TRBD1. CDR3 in amino acids: CASSSDRGRGGELFF. DNA for the CDR3: TGTGCCAGCAGTTCGGACAGGGGGCGCGGTGGGGAGCTGTTTTTT.